This T cell receptor (beta chain) was captured in a study of response to subunit inactivated influenza vaccine. Study findings and constraints: Each seasonal flu vaccination may recruit only limited new T cells, authors suggested.

About this clonotype: The antigen remains undetermined.

Per the germline V gene, CDR1 is SGHVS and CDR2 is FQNEAQ. The CDR3 runs 14 residues. V lost 1 base and J lost 4; bases outside the gene matches: 2. TCRdb itself ran the RT-PCR reads through MiXCR, one entry per CDR3 protein. Here the sample spans hundreds of thousands of distinct CDR3 sequences, 15% to 18% being singletons. This clonotype was sampled from a man aged 45 to 65 who received an inactivated influenza vaccine. This chain connects TRBV7-8 to TRBJ2-7, with TRBD2 matching over 9 bases. Sample: PBMCs from blood, taken roughly 12 days after vaccination. The DNA for the CDR3 is TGTGCCAGCAGCTTAGGGACTAGCGAGTACGAGCAGTACTTC. It yields the protein CASSLGTSEYEQYF. The full variable domain, in which reference TRBV7-8 and TRBJ2-7 provide the parts outside the CDR3, is GAGVSQSPRYKVAKRGQDVALRCDPISGHVSLFWYQQALGQGPEFLTYFQNEAQLDKSGLPSDRFFAERPEGSVSTLKIQRTQQEDSAVYLCASSLGTSEYEQYFGPGTRLTVT.